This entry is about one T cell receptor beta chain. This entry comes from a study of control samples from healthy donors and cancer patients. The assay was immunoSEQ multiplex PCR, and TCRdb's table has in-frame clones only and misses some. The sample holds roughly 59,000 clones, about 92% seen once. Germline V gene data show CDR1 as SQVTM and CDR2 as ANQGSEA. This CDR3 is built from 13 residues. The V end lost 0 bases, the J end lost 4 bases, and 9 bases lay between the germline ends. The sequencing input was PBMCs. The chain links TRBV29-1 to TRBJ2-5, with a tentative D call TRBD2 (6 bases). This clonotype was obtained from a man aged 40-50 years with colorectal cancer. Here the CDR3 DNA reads TGCAGCGTTGAAGATCGGCGGGGAGAGACCCAGTACTTC. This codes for CSVEDRRGETQYF.